This TCR beta chain was identified during a study of tumor and adjacent non-tumor tissue in lung cancer. This clonotype was detected many times. The V segment lost 4 bases and the J segment 3 bases; nucleotides outside the gene matches: 8. Germline assignment: CDR1 DFQATT and CDR2 SNEGSKA (reference sequence). There are 14 residues in the CDR3. No cell sorting was done before RNA was extracted from the tissue. This non-tumor lung sample came from over 3 cm beyond the tumor edge. Donors were chemotherapy-naive, newly diagnosed lung cancer surgical patients in China, August–late 2014. Three rounds of nested PCR, following a modified ARM-PCR protocol, produced the TCRbeta library. TCRdb itself ran the multiplex PCR reads through MiXCR, one entry per CDR3 protein. The data show about 75,000 distinct CDR3 sequences, with approximately 68% seen just once and 28% held by the top ten.

Sequencing input: distant non-tumor lung tissue. This sequence was found in a woman aged 50 to 60 with non-small cell lung cancer. This chain connects TRBV20-1 to TRBJ2-7; 8 bases are shared with TRBD1. This CDR3 is CSAKVGQGFYEQYF. The CDR3 coding sequence is TGCAGTGCTAAAGTCGGACAGGGTTTCTACGAGCAGTACTTC.